This TCR beta chain originates from a study of blood T cell repertoires in COVID-19. Study information: T cells, B-cell-depleted T cells, or PBMCs provided the cDNA or gDNA that served as material.

Germline V gene data show CDR1 as SGHTA and CDR2 as FQGTGA. J gave up 4 bases and V 1 base, and 3 bases lay outside the gene matches. This CDR3 has 16 residues. Clones were read by immunoSEQ multiplex PCR, and TCRdb kept only the in-frame ones, dropping some. Altogether some 300,000 clones are present, about 91% being singletons, with the ten largest covering under 8%. Details on this clone: Different DNA sequences within this sample yield the same CDR3.

The chain recombines TRBV7-3 with TRBJ2-2, with 10 nucleotides matching TRBD1. The specimen sequenced was peripheral blood. The TCR was taken from a woman in her 30s who had recovered from COVID-19. For the CDR3, the DNA is TGTGCCAGCAGCTTAAGAGGGACAGGGGTCACCGGGGAGCTGTTTTTT. It encodes CASSLRGTGVTGELFF.